The 8 T cell receptor beta chains given below trace back to one sample, sequenced in a study of T-cell reconstitution after alpha-beta-depleted transplantation in children. Library preparation (for TCRbeta) was performed with unique molecular identifiers. TCRdb re-derived calls from the PCR reads in MiXCR, one entry per CDR3 protein. Of about 420,000 distinct CDR3 sequences in the sample, 15% to 20% were seen once. Sequences were derived from PBMCs, mostly from graft donor cells, sampled 360 days after TCRalphabeta/CD19-depleted stem cell transplant. All receptors come from a boy younger than two who had a stem cell transplant for Wiskott-Aldrich syndrome, so the T cells may come from the graft donor.

The chain joins TRBV28 to TRBJ1-5; D might be TRBD1 (6 bases). V was trimmed by 6 bases and J by 0 bases, leaving 21 bases between them. Per the germline V gene, CDR1 is MDHEN and CDR2 is SYDVKM. This CDR3 region has 18 residues. The CDR3 coding sequence is TGTGCCAGCAGCCCTCGACAGGCTAAGCGATATAGCAATCAGCCCCAGCATTTT. It translates to CASSPRQAKRYSNQPQHF. The full variable domain, its missing parts supplied by reference TRBV28 and TRBJ1-5, is DVKVTQSSRYLVKRTGEKVFLECVQDMDHENMFWYRQDPGLGLRLIYFSYDVKMKEKGDIPEGYSVSREKKERFSLILESASTNQTSMYLCASSPRQAKRYSNQPQHFGDGTRLSIL.

The chain employs TRBV9 and TRBJ2-6; 7 positions agree with TRBD1. The CDR3 length is 18 residues. The V gene's germline CDR1 is SGDLS and CDR2 YYNGEE. V trimming: 0 bases; J trimming: 0 bases; junction bases outside the gene matches: 6. The CDR3 sequence is CASSVDRGRSSGANVLTF. CDR3 DNA sequence: TGTGCCAGCAGCGTAGACAGGGGAAGGAGCTCTGGGGCCAACGTCCTGACTTTC. Looking up the rest from reference TRBV9 and TRBJ2-6 gives the full variable domain: DSGVTQTPKHLITATGQRVTLRCSPRSGDLSVYWYQQSLDQGLQFLIQYYNGEERAKGNILERFSAQQFPDLHSELNLSSLELGDSALYFCASSVDRGRSSGANVLTFGAGSRLTVL.

The rearrangement uses TRBV18 and TRBJ2-1; 8 bases align to TRBD2. CDR3 size: 17 residues. V shed 6 bases, J shed 5 bases, and the junction held 15 bases outside the gene matches. Germline CDR1 reads KGHSH; CDR2 reads LQKENI. The CDR3 sequence: CASSHRPGLVGHNEQFF. The CDR3 DNA follows: TGTGCCAGCTCTCACCGCCCGGGACTAGTAGGGCACAATGAGCAGTTCTTC.

The rearrangement joins TRBV7-2 to TRBJ2-1; 10 positions agree with TRBD2. J lost 9 bases, V lost 4 bases, and 15 bases had no gene match. CDR3 size: 17 residues. Germline V lookup: CDR1 SGHTA, CDR2 FQGNSA. CDR3 amino acids: CASSYTPGLASRGEQFF. The DNA for the CDR3 is TGTGCCAGCAGCTATACCCCGGGACTAGCGAGCCGTGGTGAGCAGTTCTTC.

V gene TRBV12-3 or TRBV12-4 combines with J gene TRBJ2-1; 10 bases line up with TRBD1. The J segment lost 5 bases and the V segment lost 4 bases, leaving 5 bases of the junction unmatched. There are 15 residues in the CDR3. The CDR3 is CASSWTGGLHNEQFF. CDR3 bases: TGTGCCAGCAGTTGGACAGGGGGACTCCACAATGAGCAGTTCTTC.

The chain has TRBV5-1 and TRBJ2-2, with no clear D. The V gene lost 1 base and the J gene lost 1 base, with 8 bases spanning the gap. The CDR3 loop spans 15 amino acids. Germline V gives CDR1 SGHRS, CDR2 YFSETQ. Here the CDR3 reads CASSLFVGNTGELFF. The CDR3 DNA is TGCGCCAGCAGCTTGTTCGTGGGGAACACCGGGGAGCTGTTTTTT. The full variable domain, with the rest looked up from reference TRBV5-1 and TRBJ2-2, is KAGVTQTPRYLIKTRGQQVTLSCSPISGHRSVSWYQQTPGQGLQFLFEYFSETQRNKGNFPGRFSGRQFSNSRSEMNVSTLELGDSALYLCASSLFVGNTGELFFGEGSRLTVL.

The chain links TRBV5-1 to TRBJ2-5, with 8 bases fitting TRBD1. Germline V lookup: CDR1 SGHRS, CDR2 YFSETQ. The trim removed 2 bases at V and 5 bases at J, leaving 8 bases unmatched. The CDR3 runs 15 residues. In DNA form, the CDR3 reads TGCGCCAGCAGCTTCGGACAGGGCCGCTGGGAGACCCAGTACTTC. This codes for CASSFGQGRWETQYF. The full variable domain, rest sourced from reference TRBV5-1 and TRBJ2-5, is KAGVTQTPRYLIKTRGQQVTLSCSPISGHRSVSWYQQTPGQGLQFLFEYFSETQRNKGNFPGRFSGRQFSNSRSEMNVSTLELGDSALYLCASSFGQGRWETQYFGPGTRLLVL.

This clonotype showed up just a few times. The genes are TRBV10-3 and TRBJ2-7, with 8 bases lining up with TRBD1. Germline V gives CDR1 ENHRY, CDR2 SYGVKD. The CDR3 totals 12 residues. The V gene end was trimmed by 8 bases and the J gene end by 5 bases; junction bases not matched to a gene: 5. CDR3 amino acids: CAIGAGGDEQYF. Written as DNA, the CDR3 is TGTGCCATCGGGGCAGGGGGCGACGAGCAGTACTTC.